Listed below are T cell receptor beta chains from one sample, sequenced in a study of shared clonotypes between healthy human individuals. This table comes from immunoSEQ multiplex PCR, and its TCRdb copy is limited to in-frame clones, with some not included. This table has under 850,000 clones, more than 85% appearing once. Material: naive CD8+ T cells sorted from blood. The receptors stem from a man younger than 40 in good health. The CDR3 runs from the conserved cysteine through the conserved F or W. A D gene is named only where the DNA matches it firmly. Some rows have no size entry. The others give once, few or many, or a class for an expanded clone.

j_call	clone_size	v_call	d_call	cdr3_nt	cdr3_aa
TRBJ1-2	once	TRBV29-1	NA	TGCAGCGTTGGCGATGACAAGAACTATGGCTACACCTTC	CSVGDDKNYGYTF
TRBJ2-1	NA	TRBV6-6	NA	TGTGCCAGCAGTTACACGGCTAGCGACTACAATGAGCAGTTCTTC	CASSYTASDYNEQFF
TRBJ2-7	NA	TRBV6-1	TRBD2	TGTGCCAGCAGTGAAGTGGCGGGGGGACCACTAGCGGGAAACTCCTACGAGCAGTACTTC	CASSEVAGGPLAGNSYEQYF
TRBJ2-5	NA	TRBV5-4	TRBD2	TGTGCCAGCAGCTCTAAAGTGAGCGGGGGGATTCAAGAGACCCAGTACTTC	CASSSKVSGGIQETQYF
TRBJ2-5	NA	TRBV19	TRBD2	TGTGCCAGTAGGGGACTAGCGGGAGATCGTGTTTGGGAGACCCAGTACTTC	CASRGLAGDRVWETQYF
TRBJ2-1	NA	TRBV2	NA	TGTGCCAGCAGTGAAGGAGGGGGGGGACTACAGGGATTTTGGGAGCAGTTCTTC	CASSEGGGGLQGFWEQFF
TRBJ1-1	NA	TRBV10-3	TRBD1	TGTGCCATCAGAGCCCCGCAGGGGGGGAACACTGAAGCTTTCTTT	CAIRAPQGGNTEAFF
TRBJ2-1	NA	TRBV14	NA	TGTGCCAGCAGCTTCATTCGAACAGGGTGGAATGAGCAGTTCTTC	CASSFIRTGWNEQFF
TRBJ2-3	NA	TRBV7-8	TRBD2	TGTGCCAGCAGCTTGCTGACTAGCGGGACCACAGATACGCAGTATTTT	CASSLLTSGTTDTQYF
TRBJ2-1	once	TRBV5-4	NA	TGTGCCAGCAGCTTGGGCCAGGGGTTTGGAAATGAGCAGTTCTTC	CASSLGQGFGNEQFF
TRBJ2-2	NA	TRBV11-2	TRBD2	TGTGCCAGCAGCTGGGCGCTAGCGGGAGGCCAGGCCGGGGAGCTGTTTTTT	CASSWALAGGQAGELFF
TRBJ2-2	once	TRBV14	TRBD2	TGTGCCAGCAGCCAATTAGCGGGACTGAACACCGGGGAGCTGTTTTTT	CASSQLAGLNTGELFF
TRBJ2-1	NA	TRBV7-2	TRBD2	TGTGCCAGCAGCCCGGGACTAGCGGGAGGCTCCTACAATGAGCAGTTCTTC	CASSPGLAGGSYNEQFF
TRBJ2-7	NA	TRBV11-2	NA	TGTGCCAGCAGACATACAAGGACAGACTACGAGCAGTACTTC	CASRHTRTDYEQYF
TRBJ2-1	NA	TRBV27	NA	TGTGCCAGCAGCACCTACAATGAGCAGTTCTTC	CASSTYNEQFF
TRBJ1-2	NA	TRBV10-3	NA	TGTGCCATCGATAGGAAAGAGAACTATGGCTACACCTTC	CAIDRKENYGYTF
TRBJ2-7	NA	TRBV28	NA	TGTGCCAGCAGTTTATATGGGGGATACGAGCAGTACTTC	CASSLYGGYEQYF
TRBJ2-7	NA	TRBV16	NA	TGTGCCAGCAGCCAAATGGGGCACGAGCAGTACTTC	CASSQMGHEQYF
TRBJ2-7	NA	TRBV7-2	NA	TGTGCCAGCAGCTTAAGGGGGGGAGGTGCCCGCTACGAGCAGTACTTC	CASSLRGGGARYEQYF
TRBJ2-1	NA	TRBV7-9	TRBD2	TGTGCCAGCAGCCCCTCAACCGGGGGGGGAGTTTTCGACAATGAGCAGTTCTTC	CASSPSTGGGVFDNEQFF
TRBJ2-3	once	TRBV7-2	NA	TGTGCCGCTGAGACCACCGCCGATACGCAGTATTTT	CAAETTADTQYF
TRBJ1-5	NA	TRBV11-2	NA	TGTGCCAGCAGCTTAGTGCGTTGGAGCCAGCCCCAGCATTTT	CASSLVRWSQPQHF
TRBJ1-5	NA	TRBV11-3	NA	TGTGCCAGCAGCTTAGATCTTGGCGGTAGCAATCAGCCCCAGCATTTT	CASSLDLGGSNQPQHF
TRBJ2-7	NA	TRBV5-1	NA	TGCGCCAGCAGGAGAGGAGGGTTTGAGCAGTACTTC	CASRRGGFEQYF
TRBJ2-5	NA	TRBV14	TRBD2	TGTGCCAGCAGCCAAGATTTATCGAATAGCGGGAGGAGAGAGACCCAGTACTTC	CASSQDLSNSGRRETQYF
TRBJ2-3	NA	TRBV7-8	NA	TGTGCCAGCAGCCCGGAGTTGCAAGATACGCAGTATTTT	CASSPELQDTQYF
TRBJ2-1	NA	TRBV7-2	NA	TGTGCCAGCAGCTTAATGTATGAGCAGTTCTTC	CASSLMYEQFF
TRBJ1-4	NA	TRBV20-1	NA	TGCAGTTTAGGGTCGACGTTTTTT	CSLGSTFF
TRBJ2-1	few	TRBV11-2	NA	TGTGCCAGCAGCTCCTATACGTCAGCCCCACTCTACAATGAGCAGTTCTTC	CASSSYTSAPLYNEQFF
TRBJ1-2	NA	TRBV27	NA	TGTGCCAGCAGTTTAGCAGGGAACTATGGCTACACCTTC	CASSLAGNYGYTF
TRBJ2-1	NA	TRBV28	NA	TGTGCCAGCAGTTCACTAGCACATGAGCAGTTCTTC	CASSSLAHEQFF
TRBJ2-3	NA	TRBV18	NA	TGTGCCAGCTCACCACCGTCAGGGCGCGCAGATACGCAGTATTTT	CASSPPSGRADTQYF
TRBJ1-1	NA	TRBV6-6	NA	TGTGCCAGCTTTCGGACGGATTGGATCTTT	CASFRTDWIF
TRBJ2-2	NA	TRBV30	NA	TGTGCCTGTGAGACTAGACCATACACCGGGGAGCTGTTTTTT	CACETRPYTGELFF
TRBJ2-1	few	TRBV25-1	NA	TGTGCCAGCAGTAAGACCCGGGACCCTTACTACAATGAGCAGTTCTTC	CASSKTRDPYYNEQFF
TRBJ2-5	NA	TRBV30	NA	TGTGCCTGGAGTGTAAGTGAGACCCAGTACTTC	CAWSVSETQYF
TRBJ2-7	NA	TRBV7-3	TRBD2	TGTGCCAGCAGCTTGGCGGGGGGCGATTACGAGCAGTACTTC	CASSLAGGDYEQYF
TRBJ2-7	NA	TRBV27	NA	TGTGCCAGCAGTTCACAAATAGTCCCTGACGAGCAGTACTTC	CASSSQIVPDEQYF
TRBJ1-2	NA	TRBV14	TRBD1	TGTGCCAGCAGCCCACCGGGACAGGGGATCTATGGCTACACCTTC	CASSPPGQGIYGYTF
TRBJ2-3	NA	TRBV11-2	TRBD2	TGTGCCAGCAGCCAACGACTTAGCGGGAGTGGCACAGATACGCAGTATTTT	CASSQRLSGSGTDTQYF
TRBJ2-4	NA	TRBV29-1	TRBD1	TGCAGCGTTGGAGGGGGCAACAAAAACATTCAGTACTTC	CSVGGGNKNIQYF
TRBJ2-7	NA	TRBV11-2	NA	TGTGCCAGCAGCCCTAATGAGGGGACTTGGGGCGAGCAGTACTTC	CASSPNEGTWGEQYF
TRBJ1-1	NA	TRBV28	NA	TGTGCCAGCAGTTTGGACACTGAAGCTTTCTTT	CASSLDTEAFF
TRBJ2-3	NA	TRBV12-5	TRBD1	TGTGCTAGTGGTTTGGGGTGGGACAGGGAACCCACAGATACGCAGTATTTT	CASGLGWDREPTDTQYF
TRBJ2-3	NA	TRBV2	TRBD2	TGTGCCAGCAGTGAATGGCCTAGCGGGAGTATGGATACGCAGTATTTT	CASSEWPSGSMDTQYF
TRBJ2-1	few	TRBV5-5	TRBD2	TGTGCCAGCAGCTTGGGGGAGGGACGAGATGAGCAGTTCTTC	CASSLGEGRDEQFF
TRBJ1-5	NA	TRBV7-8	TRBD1	TGTGCCAGCAGCTTAGCCGGACAGGGGGCGGCTTCGGACCCCTTTTACAATCAGCCCCAGCATTTT	CASSLAGQGAASDPFYNQPQHF
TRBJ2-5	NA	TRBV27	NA	TGTGCCAGCAGTTTCAGGATCCAAGAGACCCAGTACTTC	CASSFRIQETQYF